The present entry profiles one T cell receptor (beta chain) with its context. The source of the sample is a study of blood T cell repertoires in COVID-19. Some clones are missing from TCRdb's copy, which holds only in-frame ones; the method was immunoSEQ multiplex PCR. The sample yields some 150,000 clones, about 80% seen once. Recovered status in Cohort 3 required two negative PCRs, clearance, or symptom resolution. Germline V gives CDR1 SGHDT, CDR2 YYEEEE. The CDR3 contains 15 residues. Trimming took 1 base from V and 0 from J, leaving 9 bases between them. This chain uses TRBV5-6 with TRBJ2-3, with D perhaps TRBD2 (5 bases). The origin of this receptor is a woman aged 50 to 60 who had recovered from COVID-19. The sequencing sample was made of PBMCs or T cells enriched from blood (not recorded which). The CDR3, as DNA: TGTGCCAGCAGCTTGCTAGCCCATAGCACAGATACGCAGTATTTT. It encodes CASSLLAHSTDTQYF. Based on the CDR3 plus reference TRBV5-6 and TRBJ2-3, the full variable domain is DAGVTQSPTHLIKTRGQQVTLRCSPKSGHDTVSWYQQALGQGPQFIFQYYEEEERQRGNFPDRFSGHQFPNYSSELNVNALLLGDSALYLCASSLLAHSTDTQYFGPGTRLTVL.